A selection of T cell receptor beta chains follows, all from one sample in a study of blood T cell repertoires in COVID-19. Libraries were prepared by immunoSEQ multiplex PCR; TCRdb keeps only in-frame clonotypes and omits some of them. The sample shows over 200,000 clones, roughly 87% of them seen only once. Sequenced sample: peripheral blood. Receptors were obtained from a man aged 40-49 years with active or convalescent COVID-19. The CDR3 runs from the conserved cysteine through the conserved F or W. Each record gives: J gene, clone size, D gene, V gene, CDR3 DNA, CDR3 protein. A D gene is named only where the DNA matches it firmly. Some rows mark clone size as missing; the rest say once, few, many or name a class of expanded clone.

TRBJ1-2	.	.	TRBV18	TGTGCCAGCTCACCCGGGGCTAACTATGGCTACACCTTC	CASSPGANYGYTF
TRBJ1-1	.	.	TRBV4-2	TGTGCCAGCAGCCAAGATCTATCAGGGGTTGGCACTGAAGCTTTCTTT	CASSQDLSGVGTEAFF
TRBJ1-1	.	TRBD1	TRBV4-1	TGCGCCAGCAGCCAAGATAGGACAGGGGCGAACACTGAAGCTTTCTTT	CASSQDRTGANTEAFF
TRBJ1-5	.	TRBD1	TRBV7-2	TGTGCCAGCAGCTTAGCGTACAGGGGAAGCAATCAGCCCCAGCATTTT	CASSLAYRGSNQPQHF
TRBJ1-4	.	.	TRBV6-5	TGTGCCAGCAGTACCCGGACAGCAACTAATGAAAAACTGTTTTTT	CASSTRTATNEKLFF
TRBJ1-5	once	.	TRBV23-1	TGCGCCAGCAGTCAAAACTCCAATGGACAGCTAAGGTTGGATCAGCCCCAGCATTTT	CASSQNSNGQLRLDQPQHF
TRBJ2-2	.	.	TRBV27	TGTGCCAGCATTCCAGGGTTGGGCGGGGAGCTGTTTTTT	CASIPGLGGELFF
TRBJ1-4	.	TRBD1	TRBV19	TGTGCCAGTGCACCATACGGACAGGGCGTAGAAAAACTGTTTTTT	CASAPYGQGVEKLFF
TRBJ2-7	.	.	TRBV28	TGTGCCAGCCGGGGGGCGGGATCCTACGAGCAGTACTTC	CASRGAGSYEQYF
TRBJ1-2	.	TRBD1	TRBV27	TGTGCCAGCAGTTTATTGCCCCCGACAGGGAACTATGGCTACACCTTC	CASSLLPPTGNYGYTF
TRBJ1-4	.	TRBD1	TRBV18	TGTGCCAGCTCACCCCAGGACAGGGGAGGTGAAAAACTGTTTTTT	CASSPQDRGGEKLFF
TRBJ2-7	.	.	TRBV5-1	TGCGCCAGCCGCGGATCCCACGAGCAGTACTTC	CASRGSHEQYF
TRBJ1-3	.	.	TRBV30	TGTGCCTGGAGTCGTACAGGGTCATCTGGAAACACCATATATTTT	CAWSRTGSSGNTIYF
TRBJ2-1	.	TRBD2	TRBV24-1	TGTGCCACCAGTGAAGGGACTAGCTCCTACAATGAGCAGTTCTTC	CATSEGTSSYNEQFF
TRBJ1-5	once	.	TRBV2	TGTGCCACTACGGAGACGTATAGCAATCAGCCCCAGCATTTT	CATTETYSNQPQHF
TRBJ2-3	.	.	TRBV9	TGTGCCAGCAGCGTAGGCGGATCAGATACGCAGTATTTT	CASSVGGSDTQYF
TRBJ1-2	.	.	TRBV11-2	TGTGCCAGCAGCTTCGGGGTCTTGGGTTCCTATGGCTACACCTTC	CASSFGVLGSYGYTF
TRBJ2-7	.	TRBD2	TRBV27	TGTGCCAGCAGTTTATCAGGGGCGGGAGATACGTACGAGCAGTACTTC	CASSLSGAGDTYEQYF
TRBJ1-1	few	.	TRBV5-4	TGTGCCAGCAGCTTCCCCTCGTCGGGCACTGAAGCTTTCTTT	CASSFPSSGTEAFF
TRBJ1-2	.	.	TRBV28	TGTGCCAGCAGTCCGCCCGTGACAGTCAATGGCTACACCTTC	CASSPPVTVNGYTF
TRBJ1-1	.	.	TRBV4-1	TGCGCCAGCAGCCCGAAGACGACGGGGGATTCTGAAGCTTTCTTT	CASSPKTTGDSEAFF
TRBJ2-5	once	.	TRBV3-1/TRBV3-2	TGTGCCAGCACCCCCCCCGGGTGGAACCAAGAGACCCAGTACTTC	CASTPPGWNQETQYF
TRBJ2-7	.	.	TRBV11-2	TGTGCCAGCAGCTCCCCCCTTACGGGATCCTACGAGCAGTACTTC	CASSSPLTGSYEQYF
TRBJ1-2	.	.	TRBV5-4	TGTGCCAGCAGTAGTCGTGACACGGGATGGGACTATGGCTACACCTTC	CASSSRDTGWDYGYTF
TRBJ2-1	.	TRBD2	TRBV4-2	TGTGCCAGCAGCCAAGATACGCTAGCGGGGGGGCTAGGAAATGAGCAGTTCTTC	CASSQDTLAGGLGNEQFF
TRBJ1-2	.	TRBD1	TRBV28	TGTGCCAGCAGTATCCCGACAGGGATGTGGAAGGATGGCTACACCTTC	CASSIPTGMWKDGYTF
TRBJ2-7	.	TRBD1	TRBV5-1	TGCGCCAGCAGCTCGGGACAGGGGTACTCCTACGAGCAGTACTTC	CASSSGQGYSYEQYF
TRBJ2-3	.	.	TRBV10-1	TGCGCCAGCAGTGAGGGCAGGGTTGTCACAGATACGCAGTATTTT	CASSEGRVVTDTQYF
TRBJ1-1	once	.	TRBV5-4	TGTGCCAGCAGCCCATTTGGTACCAGGTCGAACACTGAAGCTTTCTTT	CASSPFGTRSNTEAFF
TRBJ1-5	.	TRBD1	TRBV28	TGTGCCAGCAGCCAGGTGACAGGGAGCAATCAGCCCCAGCATTTT	CASSQVTGSNQPQHF
TRBJ1-1	.	.	TRBV3-1/TRBV3-2	TGTGCCAGCAGACGGGGGGACACTGAAGCTTTCTTT	CASRRGDTEAFF